The 4 T cell receptor beta chains listed next were all sequenced from one sample in a study of regulatory T cells in long-lasting Graves disease. The time point here: persistent/refractory GD, antithyroid drugs over 5 years with positive TRAb. PBMC RNA was the source of the TCR library. Building the TCR beta libraries relied on iRepertoire HTBI primers, and CDR3 regions underwent Arm-PCR. TCRdb used MiXCR to reprocess the multiplex PCR reads, holding one entry per CDR3 protein. This table holds roughly 450,000 distinct CDR3 sequences, 20% to 30% found once. The sequencing used peripheral blood mononuclear cells (PBMCs), collected when the disease was refractory, from a patient treated with antithyroid drugs. Every receptor here comes from a female donor with Graves disease.

About this clonotype itself: A clone one base away is much larger, so this may be a read error. The CDR3 sequence: CAAMDEPYEQYF. In DNA, the CDR3 is TGTGCCGCAATGGACGAACCCTACGAGCAGTACTTC. This chain links TRBV6-1 with TRBJ2-7; no clear D gene. Trimming took off 11 bases at V and 2 bases at J, with 13 bases between the two ends. The germline gives CDR1 MNHNS, CDR2 SASEGT. The CDR3 length is 12 residues.

This clonotype was recorded a few times. The rearrangement joins TRBV24-1 to TRBJ2-2; D is ambiguous. The germline V gene encodes CDR1 KGHDR and CDR2 SFDVKD. V shed 0 bases and J shed 6 bases, with 4 bases lying between them. The CDR3 has 13 residues. The CDR3 DNA sequence: TGTGCCACCAGTGATTTGGGTGCCGGGGAGCTGTTTTTT. Translating it yields CATSDLGAGELFF.

This clonotype was observed a few times. This chain links TRBV10-2 with TRBJ2-7, with TRBD1 matching 11 bases. CDR1 is WSHSY, CDR2 SAAADI, per germline. The CDR3 is 16 amino acids. The ends lost 6 bases at V and 2 bases at J; junction bases unmatched: 9. CDR3 sequence (DNA): TGCGCCAGCAGACAAGCCGGGACAGGGGGTACCTACGAGCAGTACTTC. It yields the protein CASRQAGTGGTYEQYF.

This clonotype appeared many times. The chain joins TRBV28 to TRBJ2-7, with TRBD2 matching 8 bases. The CDR3 runs 16 residues. V lost 3 bases and J lost 4; bases outside the gene matches: 11. Germline CDR1 is MDHEN and CDR2 is SYDVKM. CDR3 loop: CASSFKLAEITYEQYF. The CDR3 DNA follows: TGTGCCAGCAGTTTCAAACTAGCGGAGATAACTTACGAGCAGTACTTC.